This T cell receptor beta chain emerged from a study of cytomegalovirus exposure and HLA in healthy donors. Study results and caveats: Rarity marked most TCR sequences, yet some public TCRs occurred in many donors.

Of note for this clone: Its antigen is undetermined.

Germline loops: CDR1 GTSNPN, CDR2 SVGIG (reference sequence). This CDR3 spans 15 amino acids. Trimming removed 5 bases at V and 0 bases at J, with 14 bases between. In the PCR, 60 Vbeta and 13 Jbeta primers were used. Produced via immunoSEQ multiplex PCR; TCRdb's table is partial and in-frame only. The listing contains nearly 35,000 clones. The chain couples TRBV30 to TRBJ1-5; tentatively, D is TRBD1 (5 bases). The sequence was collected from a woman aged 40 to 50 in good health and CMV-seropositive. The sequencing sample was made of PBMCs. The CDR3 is CAWALGQLSNQPQHF. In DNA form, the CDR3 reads TGTGCCTGGGCCTTGGGGCAGCTTAGCAATCAGCCCCAGCATTTT.